These T cell receptor beta chains were read from a single sample in a study of vaccination effects on CD4 cells after COVID-19. Profiled with immunoSEQ multiplex PCR; TCRdb holds only in-frame clones, not every one. The sample lists 25,000 to 30,000 clones, 74% seen once, with 15% to 20% in the top ten. Their specific antigens are unknown. The sequencing used CD4+ T cells from PBMCs cultured with HCoV-OC43 spike peptides, collected after COVID-19 vaccination. The receptor set was obtained from a human donor who received a COVID-19 vaccine. Both conserved end residues are trimmed from each CDR3. Each record gives: V gene, J gene, CDR3 protein.

V gene: TRBV2; J gene: TRBJ2-1; CDR3 protein: ASSPTSRFRFREQF
V gene: TRBV7-2; J gene: TRBJ2-3; CDR3 protein: ASTLKATGGRDTQY
V gene: TRBV3-1/TRBV3-2; J gene: TRBJ2-1; CDR3 protein: ASSQLGNEQF
V gene: TRBV11-2; J gene: TRBJ2-7; CDR3 protein: ASSPRDPRGDYEQY
V gene: TRBV7-9; J gene: TRBJ1-2; CDR3 protein: ASSLERGVTDPSGYT
V gene: TRBV11-2; J gene: TRBJ1-2; CDR3 protein: ASSLSEDYGYT
V gene: TRBV5-1; J gene: TRBJ2-5; CDR3 protein: ASSLPGGFGTTQY
V gene: TRBV10-1; J gene: TRBJ2-5; CDR3 protein: ASRRTGIAGAYQETQY
V gene: TRBV7-9; J gene: TRBJ2-7; CDR3 protein: ASSRDRALY
V gene: TRBV2; J gene: TRBJ2-1; CDR3 protein: ASSVTSGTYNEQF
V gene: TRBV19; J gene: TRBJ1-6; CDR3 protein: ASSLINSPLH
V gene: TRBV19; J gene: TRBJ2-7; CDR3 protein: ASSREQGSNEQY
V gene: TRBV6-5; J gene: TRBJ1-1; CDR3 protein: ASRPQGLNTEAF
V gene: TRBV11-2; J gene: TRBJ2-7; CDR3 protein: ASRGSSGPSSYEQY
V gene: TRBV30; J gene: TRBJ1-5; CDR3 protein: AWSPGGNNQPQH
V gene: TRBV3-1/TRBV3-2; J gene: TRBJ2-4; CDR3 protein: ASSQGLGAGNIQY
V gene: TRBV5-1; J gene: TRBJ2-2; CDR3 protein: ASSPPLAGELF
V gene: TRBV11-2; J gene: TRBJ2-7; CDR3 protein: ASSRDRVREQY
V gene: TRBV3-1/TRBV3-2; J gene: TRBJ2-2; CDR3 protein: ASSPIYDRGDSNTGELF
V gene: TRBV6-5; J gene: TRBJ1-5; CDR3 protein: ASKQGLVNQPQH
V gene: TRBV6-5; J gene: TRBJ1-1; CDR3 protein: ASSRQGGNTEAF
V gene: TRBV5-5; J gene: TRBJ1-1; CDR3 protein: ASSAHVGGNTEAF
V gene: TRBV5-4; J gene: TRBJ2-5; CDR3 protein: ASSLFGGPNGETQY
V gene: TRBV5-1; J gene: TRBJ2-2; CDR3 protein: ASSLFGGLNTGELF
V gene: TRBV5-8; J gene: TRBJ1-3; CDR3 protein: ASIRSLSGNTIY
V gene: TRBV25-1; J gene: TRBJ2-7; CDR3 protein: ASTEGPGNEQY
V gene: TRBV30; J gene: TRBJ2-7; CDR3 protein: AWSEGGGSYEQY
V gene: TRBV3-1/TRBV3-2; J gene: TRBJ1-2; CDR3 protein: ASSQDLRGSRGGYT
V gene: TRBV24-1; J gene: TRBJ1-2; CDR3 protein: ATSDSRTGGYGYT
V gene: TRBV19; J gene: TRBJ2-7; CDR3 protein: ASSILLGVYEQY
V gene: TRBV5-1; J gene: TRBJ2-1; CDR3 protein: ASSLDSPHRDEQF
V gene: TRBV11-3; J gene: TRBJ2-1; CDR3 protein: ASSLGPEQF
V gene: TRBV6-5; J gene: TRBJ2-4; CDR3 protein: ASMEKNIQY
V gene: TRBV5-1; J gene: TRBJ2-3; CDR3 protein: ATLRQSTDTQY
V gene: TRBV5-4; J gene: TRBJ2-5; CDR3 protein: ASSLEQTPGETQY
V gene: TRBV9; J gene: TRBJ2-1; CDR3 protein: ASGAGAYNEQF
V gene: TRBV6-5; J gene: TRBJ2-2; CDR3 protein: ASARDYQNTGELF
V gene: TRBV6-5; J gene: TRBJ1-5; CDR3 protein: ASSYSPEFNQPQH
V gene: TRBV9; J gene: TRBJ1-1; CDR3 protein: ASSVVAGNTEAF
V gene: TRBV10-2; J gene: TRBJ2-1; CDR3 protein: ASSEEWEQF
V gene: TRBV24-1; J gene: TRBJ2-1; CDR3 protein: ATSDFTRRQQF
V gene: TRBV18; J gene: TRBJ1-5; CDR3 protein: ASSRTGNSNQPQH
V gene: TRBV18; J gene: TRBJ2-7; CDR3 protein: ASSPGVGGVSYEQY
V gene: TRBV7-9; J gene: TRBJ1-1; CDR3 protein: ASSPYSGSTEAF
V gene: TRBV5-1; J gene: TRBJ2-3; CDR3 protein: ASSPGEISTDTQY
V gene: TRBV19; J gene: TRBJ2-1; CDR3 protein: ASSIPGQGRNEQF
V gene: TRBV6-5; J gene: TRBJ2-3; CDR3 protein: ASTGLAVLDTQY
V gene: TRBV29-1; J gene: TRBJ1-2; CDR3 protein: SGRQGGGLYGYT
V gene: TRBV30; J gene: TRBJ1-4; CDR3 protein: AWSGDDKDRWNEKLF
V gene: TRBV19; J gene: TRBJ2-3; CDR3 protein: ASSSSPTGRTDTQY
V gene: TRBV18; J gene: TRBJ2-1; CDR3 protein: ASSLSGRRNEQF